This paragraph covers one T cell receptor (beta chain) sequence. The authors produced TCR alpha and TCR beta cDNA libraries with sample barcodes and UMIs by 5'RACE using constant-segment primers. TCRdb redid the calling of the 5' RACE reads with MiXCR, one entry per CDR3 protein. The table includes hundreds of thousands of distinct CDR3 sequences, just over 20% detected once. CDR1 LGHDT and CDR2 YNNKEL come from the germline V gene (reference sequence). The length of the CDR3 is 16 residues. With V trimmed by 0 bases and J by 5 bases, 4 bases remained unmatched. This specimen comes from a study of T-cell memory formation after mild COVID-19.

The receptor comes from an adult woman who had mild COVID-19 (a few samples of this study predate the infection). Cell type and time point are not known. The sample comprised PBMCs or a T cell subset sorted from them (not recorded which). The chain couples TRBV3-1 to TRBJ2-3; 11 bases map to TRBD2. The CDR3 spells CASSQDRTSGGDTQYF. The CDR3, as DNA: TGTGCCAGCAGCCAAGACCGCACTAGCGGGGGAGATACGCAGTATTTT.